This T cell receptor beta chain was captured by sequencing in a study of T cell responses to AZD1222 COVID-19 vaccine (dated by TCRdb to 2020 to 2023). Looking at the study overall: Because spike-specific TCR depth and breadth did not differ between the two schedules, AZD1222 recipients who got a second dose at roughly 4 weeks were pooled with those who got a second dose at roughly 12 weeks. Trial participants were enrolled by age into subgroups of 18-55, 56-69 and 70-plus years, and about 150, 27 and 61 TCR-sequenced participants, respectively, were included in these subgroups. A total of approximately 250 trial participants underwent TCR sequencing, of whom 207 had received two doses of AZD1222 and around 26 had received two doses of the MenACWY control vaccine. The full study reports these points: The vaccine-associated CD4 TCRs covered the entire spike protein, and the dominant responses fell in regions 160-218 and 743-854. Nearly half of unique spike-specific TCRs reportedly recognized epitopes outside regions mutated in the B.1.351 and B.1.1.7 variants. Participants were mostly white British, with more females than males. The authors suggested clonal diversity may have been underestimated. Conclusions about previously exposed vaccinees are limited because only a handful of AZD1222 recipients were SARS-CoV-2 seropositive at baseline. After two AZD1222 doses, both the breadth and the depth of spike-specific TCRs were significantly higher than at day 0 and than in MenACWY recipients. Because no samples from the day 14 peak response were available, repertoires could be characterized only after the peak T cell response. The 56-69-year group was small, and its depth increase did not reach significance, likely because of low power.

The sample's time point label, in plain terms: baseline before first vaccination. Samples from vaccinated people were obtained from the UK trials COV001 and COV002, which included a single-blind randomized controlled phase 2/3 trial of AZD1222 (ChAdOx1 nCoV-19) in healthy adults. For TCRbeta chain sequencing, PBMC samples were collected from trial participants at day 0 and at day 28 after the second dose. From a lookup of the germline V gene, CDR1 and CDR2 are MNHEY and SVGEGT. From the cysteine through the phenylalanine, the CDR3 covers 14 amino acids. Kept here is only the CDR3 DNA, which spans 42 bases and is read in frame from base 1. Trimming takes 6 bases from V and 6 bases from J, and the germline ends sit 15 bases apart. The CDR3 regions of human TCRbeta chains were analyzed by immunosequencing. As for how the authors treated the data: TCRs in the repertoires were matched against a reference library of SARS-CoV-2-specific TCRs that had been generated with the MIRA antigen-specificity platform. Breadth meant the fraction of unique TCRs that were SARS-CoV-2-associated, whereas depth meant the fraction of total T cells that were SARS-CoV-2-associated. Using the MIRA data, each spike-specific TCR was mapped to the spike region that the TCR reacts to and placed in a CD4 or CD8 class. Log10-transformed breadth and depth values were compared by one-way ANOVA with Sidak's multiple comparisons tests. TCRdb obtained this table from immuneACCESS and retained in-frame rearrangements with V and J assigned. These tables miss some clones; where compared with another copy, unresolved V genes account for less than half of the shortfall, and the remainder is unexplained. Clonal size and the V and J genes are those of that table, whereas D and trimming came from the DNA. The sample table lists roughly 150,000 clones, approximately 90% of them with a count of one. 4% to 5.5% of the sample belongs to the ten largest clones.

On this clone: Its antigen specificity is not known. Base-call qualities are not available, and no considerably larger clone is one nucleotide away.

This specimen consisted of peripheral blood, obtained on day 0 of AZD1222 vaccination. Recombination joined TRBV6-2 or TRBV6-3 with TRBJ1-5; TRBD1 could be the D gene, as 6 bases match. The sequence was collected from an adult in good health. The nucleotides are TGTGCCAGCAGCTCGGAGGGGGGCCGTCAGCCCCAGCATTTT. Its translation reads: CASSSEGGRQPQHF.